This T cell receptor (beta chain) stems from a study of identical twins. Study results and caveats: Abundant beta clonotypes from cord blood bore fewer insertions; memory repertoires lacked this pattern. In monozygotic twins, models underestimated the sharing of out-of-frame TCR alpha.

Addition of a universal primer site occurred through template switching, and cDNA carried unique molecular identifiers. TCRdb used MiXCR to reprocess the 5' RACE reads, holding one entry per CDR3 protein. The sample holds some 260,000 distinct CDR3 sequences, around 15% seen once. This clonotype was counted ten times or more. Its target is unknown. Germline values: CDR1 MNHEY, CDR2 SVGAGI. The CDR3 covers 13 residues. The J segment lost 11 bases and the V segment lost 2 bases, leaving 7 bases of the junction unmatched. This receptor was taken from a woman aged 18-29 years in good health. The V gene is TRBV6-5, the J gene TRBJ1-1; 8 bases match TRBD1. Material: memory (CD45RO+) T cells sorted from blood. CDR3 DNA: TGTGCCAGCAGTTACCGACAGGGGAGGTATGCTTTCTTT. Amino acid sequence: CASSYRQGRYAFF.